The 6 T cell receptor beta chains below all came from one sample that was sequenced in a study of CD8 T cells in Susac syndrome. Random hexamers were used to reverse transcribe the RNA input (about 0.5 to 1 ug). A single record per CDR3 protein comes from TCRdb applying MiXCR to the immunoSEQ multiplex PCR reads. The sample has some 170,000 distinct CDR3 sequences; approximately 94% are singletons. The sample taken for sequencing was CD4+ T cells from PBMCs. The receptor source for this set is a human donor in good health.

The rearrangement links TRBV20-1 to TRBJ2-4; D remains ambiguous. Trimming stripped 5 bases from V and 1 base from J, with 12 bases between. The CDR3 spans 14 residues. Looked up from germline, CDR1 is DFQATT and CDR2 is SNEGSKA (reference sequence). CDR3 loop: CSAGVDSAKNIQYF. The CDR3, as DNA: TGCAGTGCTGGGGTAGATAGTGCCAAAAACATTCAGTACTTC.

The V call is TRBV20-1, the J call TRBJ2-5, with 8 bases matching TRBD1. The CDR3 length is 15 residues. Germline CDR1 DFQATT, CDR2 SNEGSKA (reference sequence). The J segment lost 4 bases and the V segment lost 3 bases, leaving 10 bases of the junction unmatched. CDR3 sequence reads: CSASWSRGQRETQYF. The CDR3 DNA reads as TGCAGTGCTAGTTGGTCCAGGGGGCAAAGAGAGACCCAGTACTTC.

V gene TRBV9 combines with J gene TRBJ2-7; TRBD2 agrees at 10 bases. This CDR3 has 13 amino acids. The germline V gene encodes CDR1 SGDLS and CDR2 YYNGEE. Losses at the gene ends were 7 bases for V and 1 base for J; bases not matched to a gene: 2. As DNA, the CDR3 is TGTGCCAGCGGTAGCGGGAGGTCCTACGAGCAGTACTTC. Its protein is CASGSGRSYEQYF.

The chain combines TRBV29-1 with TRBJ1-1; D not resolved. The germline V gene encodes CDR1 SQVTM and CDR2 ANQGSEA. V lost 1 base, J lost 10 bases, and 16 bases lay in between. The CDR3 runs 13 residues. The CDR3 loop is CSVEGLAILGAFF. The CDR3 nucleotides read TGCAGCGTTGAAGGACTGGCGATACTGGGAGCTTTCTTT.

CDR3 protein: CASSRGRGGGGNEQFF. CDR3 DNA: TGTGCCAGCAGCCGAGGACGGGGAGGGGGCGGCAATGAGCAGTTCTTC. V is TRBV3-1 and J is TRBJ2-1; D may correspond to TRBD1 or TRBD2 (7 bases each). Deletions cut 4 bases from V and 6 bases from J, with 19 bases between. The CDR3 extends over 16 amino acids. Germline lookup yields CDR1 LGHDT and CDR2 YNNKEL (reference sequence).

This chain joins TRBV28 and TRBJ2-7; 9 positions match TRBD2. Germline CDR1 and CDR2: MDHEN and SYDVKM. Trimming at V came to 5 bases and at J to 7 bases, leaving 12 bases not matched to a gene. This CDR3 is 15 amino acids long. CDR3 region: CASSTVAGGPREQYF. The CDR3 coding sequence is TGTGCCAGCAGTACGGTGGCGGGAGGGCCTCGGGAGCAGTACTTC.